This T cell receptor (beta chain) was recovered during a study of shared clonotypes between healthy human individuals. The CDR3 covers 14 residues. The V and J ends lost 2 bases and 3 bases respectively, with 12 bases between them. Germline V gene lookup returns CDR1 SGHRS and CDR2 YFSETQ. Assay runs were performed at deep level. TCRdb keeps only in-frame clones here, not all; method: immunoSEQ multiplex PCR. The table has some 380,000 clones, around 96% seen once. This chain joins TRBV5-1 and TRBJ2-7; weak D call: TRBD1 (6 bases). The sample consisted of memory CD8+ T cells sorted from blood. Subset given: CD45RO+ cells pooled with CCR7-negative TemRA cells. The TCR was taken from a man younger than 45 in good health. DNA of the CDR3: TGCGCCAGCAGCTTCCAGGGGTTAGACTACGAGCAGTACTTC. It is translated as CASSFQGLDYEQYF.